Below, one T cell receptor (beta chain) is given with its context. The antigen is not known. Between the trimmed V and J ends, which lost 3 bases and 3 bases, there was a span of 10 bases. The CDR3 consists of 14 residues. Germline values: CDR1 SGHRS, CDR2 YFSETQ. This PCR relied on a set of 60 Vbeta primers and 13 Jbeta primers. Sequencing used immunoSEQ multiplex PCR; TCRdb keeps in-frame clones, though not all of them. The data contain fewer than 150,000 clones, around 78% of them seen just once; the ten biggest clones take up roughly 2.8%. The entry originates in a study of cytomegalovirus exposure and HLA in healthy donors. For the study at large: A data release that came early held some 84 million unique TCRs from HLA-typed donors. Study-level points and caveats: High specificity and sensitivity for cytomegalovirus status were reported for the classifier. The sole available immune exposure information was CMV serostatus.

Sequencing input: PBMCs. The gene calls are TRBV5-1 and TRBJ1-5; D might be TRBD1 (6 bases). The source is a male donor in good health and CMV-seronegative. The CDR3 here is CASSSGQINQPQHF. Here the CDR3 DNA reads TGCGCCAGCAGCTCAGGACAGATCAATCAGCCCCAGCATTTT.